The next 21 T cell receptor beta chains were all read from a single sample in a study of cytomegalovirus exposure and HLA in healthy donors. PCR involved 60 Vbeta and 13 Jbeta primers. The repertoire was sequenced with immunoSEQ multiplex PCR; TCRdb's copy has only in-frame clones and lacks some. The table shows about 93,000 clones, with over 65% occurring only once. The sequencing sample was made of PBMCs. The source of these receptors is a man aged 50-59 years in good health and CMV-seronegative.

V usage is TRBV11-1 and J usage is TRBJ2-3; TRBD2 aligns across 7 bases. V shed 5 bases and J 4 bases; nucleotides not matched to a gene: 18. In germline, CDR1 is SGHAT, CDR2 FQDESV (reference sequence). The CDR3 spans 18 residues. DNA for the CDR3: TGTGCCAGCAGCCGCTGGGCTAGCGGCCACCCTCGGGCAGATACGCAGTATTTT. Its translation is CASSRWASGHPRADTQYF.

Only a few counts were recorded for this clone. The chain recombines TRBV28 with TRBJ1-1, with D perhaps matching TRBD1 (6 bases). CDR3 size: 14 residues. CDR1 is MDHEN, CDR2 SYDVKM, per germline. Trimming stripped 3 bases from V and 4 bases from J, with 12 bases between. The CDR3 is CASSFFEGVTEAFF. DNA for the CDR3: TGTGCCAGCAGTTTTTTCGAGGGGGTCACTGAAGCTTTCTTT.

The V and J genes are TRBV6-5 and TRBJ1-2; 7 nucleotides line up with TRBD1. V shed 4 bases, J shed 2 bases, and the junction held 7 bases outside the gene matches. There are 15 residues in the CDR3. Germline values: CDR1 MNHEY, CDR2 SVGAGI. In nucleotides, the CDR3 is TGTGCCAGCAGTTCACCCCGGGACAGCAACTATGGCTACACCTTC. As protein: CASSSPRDSNYGYTF.

The CDR3 DNA is TGTGCCAGCAGCTCGGAGACAGGTTCTGGCTACACCTTC. Amino acids: CASSSETGSGYTF. This chain connects TRBV5-4 to TRBJ1-2, with TRBD1 as a possible D gene (6 bases). The CDR3 length is 13 residues. CDR1 and CDR2 (germline): SGHNT, YYREEE (reference sequence). V lost 3 bases and J lost 7, with 13 bases in between. Drawing the rest from reference TRBV5-4 and TRBJ1-2, the complete variable domain is ETGVTQSPTHLIKTRGQQVTLRCSSQSGHNTVSWYQQALGQGPQFIFQYYREEENGRGNFPPRFSGLQFPNYSSELNVNALELDDSALYLCASSSETGSGYTFGSGTRLTVV.

The V and J genes are TRBV5-1 and TRBJ2-3; 9 positions match TRBD2. Germline lookup yields CDR1 SGHRS and CDR2 YFSETQ. The CDR3 sequence is 19 residues long. The V segment lost 5 bases and the J segment 0 bases; nucleotides outside the gene matches: 16. DNA for the CDR3: TGCGCCAGCAGTTCCCCCAGGGCGGGAGGGTCCGCTAGCACAGATACGCAGTATTTT. Translating gives CASSSPRAGGSASTDTQYF.

The chain carries TRBV9 and TRBJ2-1, with unresolved D. This CDR3 is built from 19 residues. Germline V gene lookup returns CDR1 SGDLS and CDR2 YYNGEE. Trimming shortened V by 3 bases and J by 2 bases, and 24 bases separated the two germline ends. The CDR3 protein is CASSAEAGEVGPPYNEQFF. CDR3 bases: TGTGCCAGCAGCGCAGAGGCTGGAGAGGTAGGCCCCCCCTACAATGAGCAGTTCTTC.

The chain joins TRBV11-3 to TRBJ1-1, with D unresolved. Germline values: CDR1 SGHNT, CDR2 YENEEA. This CDR3 comprises 15 residues. Trimming stripped 6 bases from V and 3 bases from J, with 17 bases between. Here the CDR3 DNA reads TGTGCCAGCAGTAAGGAAGCCGGGCGGGACACTGAAGCTTTCTTT. It is translated as CASSKEAGRDTEAFF.

V gene TRBV28 combines with J gene TRBJ1-6; 11 nucleotides line up with TRBD1. The germline CDR1 and CDR2 sequences are MDHEN and SYDVKM. Germline trimming cut 4 bases from V and 10 bases from J; bases unmatched to any gene: 6. The CDR3 is 15 amino acids. The CDR3 DNA reads as TGTGCCAGCAGTTCGACCGGGACAGGGGGATCACCCCTCCACTTT. It codes for CASSSTGTGGSPLHF.

A single count supports this clone. V and J are TRBV29-1 and TRBJ2-1, with 11 positions matching TRBD2. V trimming: 6 bases; J trimming: 0 bases; junction bases outside the gene matches: 4. From germline, CDR1 is SQVTM and CDR2 ANQGSEA. The CDR3 loop spans 15 amino acids. DNA of the CDR3: TGCAGCGTCCTGGGACTAGCGGACTCCTACAATGAGCAGTTCTTC. Translated: CSVLGLADSYNEQFF.

J is TRBJ2-2 and V is TRBV6-5, with 7 positions matching TRBD1. Germline V lookup: CDR1 MNHEY, CDR2 SVGAGI. The CDR3 runs to 15 residues. V lost 4 bases and J lost 2; bases outside the gene matches: 4. The CDR3 region is CASSSDRANTGELFF. The CDR3 DNA sequence: TGTGCCAGCAGTTCCGACAGGGCAAACACCGGGGAGCTGTTTTTT.

This clone was detected only once. The chain joins TRBV28 to TRBJ2-2, with 8 bases matching TRBD1. J lost 10 bases, V lost 8 bases, and 18 bases had no gene match. This CDR3 contains 16 residues. Per germline, CDR1 MDHEN and CDR2 SYDVKM. In nucleotides, the CDR3 is TGTGCCAGCCGGCTGAGGACAGGGATTAGAGGGGAGGAGCTGTTTTTT. Its protein product is CASRLRTGIRGEELFF.

The J gene is TRBJ2-2, the V gene TRBV19, with D possibly being TRBD1 (6 bases). Looked up from germline, CDR1 is LNHDA and CDR2 is SQIVND (reference sequence). The CDR3 is 14 amino acids. V was clipped by 7 bases and J by 0 bases, with 9 bases between them. CDR3 coding DNA: TGTGCCAGTAACAGGGCCACGAACACCGGGGAGCTGTTTTTT. This translates into CASNRATNTGELFF. Using reference TRBV19 and TRBJ2-2 for the parts outside the CDR3, the full variable domain is DGGITQSPKYLFRKEGQNVTLSCEQNLNHDAMYWYRQDPGQGLRLIYYSQIVNDFQKGDIAEGYSVSREKKESFPLTVTSAQKNPTAFYLCASNRATNTGELFFGEGSRLTVL.

The rearrangement uses TRBV27 and TRBJ2-5; D call uncertain. The J call may be in error: the DNA end matches TRBJ2-7 better. CDR1 is MNHEY and CDR2 is SMNVEV in the germline V gene (reference sequence). The CDR3 consists of 15 residues. The CDR3 DNA reads as TGTGCCAGCAGTTTTGCATCGGTCCCCTCCTACGAGCAGTACTTC. Its protein product is CASSFASVPSYEQYF.

The chain recombines TRBV28 with TRBJ2-4, with D perhaps matching TRBD1 (6 bases). The V end was cut by 10 bases, the J end by 10 bases, with 11 bases between. CDR3 length: 10 residues. Germline CDR1 and CDR2: MDHEN and SYDVKM. The DNA for the CDR3 is TGTGCCACCCTGGACAGTATTCAGTACTTC. It specifies CATLDSIQYF.

The J gene is TRBJ2-7, the V gene TRBV10-3; 7 positions match TRBD2. The CDR3 is made up of 16 amino acids. Germline-derived CDR1 and CDR2 are ENHRY and SYGVKD. After removal of 7 bases from V and 5 bases from J, the junction contained 17 bases not matched to a gene. The DNA of the CDR3 is TGTGCCATCACGCCCGTGACTGGGCTAGCGGTCCACGAGCAGTACTTC. Its protein product is CAITPVTGLAVHEQYF.

The rearrangement uses TRBV27 and TRBJ1-2, with 7 bases lining up with TRBD1. The CDR3 totals 15 residues. V dropped 5 bases and J dropped 3; count of bases not matched to a gene: 9. Germline CDR1 reads MNHEY; CDR2 reads SMNVEV (reference sequence). The chain's CDR3 is CASSPPGGWDYGYTF. In DNA, the CDR3 is TGTGCCAGCAGTCCTCCAGGGGGTTGGGACTATGGCTACACCTTC.

V is TRBV4-3 and J is TRBJ1-1; 7 bases map to TRBD1. Germline V gene data show CDR1 as LGHNA and CDR2 as YSLEER. This CDR3 is 15 amino acids long. J gave up 1 base and V 1 base, and 3 bases lay outside the gene matches. The CDR3 loop reads CASSQGQGSNTEAFF. The CDR3 region has the DNA TGCGCCAGCAGCCAAGGACAGGGCTCGAACACTGAAGCTTTCTTT.

A few counts support this clone. At the DNA level, this CDR3 is encoded by other sequences in the same sample as well. This chain joins TRBV5-1 and TRBJ2-3; the match to TRBD2 covers 10 bases. The CDR3 runs to 15 residues. The J segment lost 6 bases and the V segment lost 5 bases, leaving 9 bases of the junction unmatched. Germline values: CDR1 SGHRS, CDR2 YFSETQ. The CDR3 loop is CASSLALAGADTQYF. The CDR3 region has the DNA TGCGCCAGCAGTCTAGCCCTAGCGGGAGCGGATACGCAGTATTTT.

The chain recombines TRBV5-6 with TRBJ1-1, with a weak D call TRBD1 (6 bases). Per the germline V gene, CDR1 is SGHDT and CDR2 is YYEEEE. CDR3 length equals 16 residues. V lost 2 bases, J lost 3 bases, and 17 bases lay in between. DNA of the CDR3: TGTGCCAGCAGCTTATGGGGAGAAGGGGGTTACACTGAAGCTTTCTTT. This gives the protein CASSLWGEGGYTEAFF. The whole variable domain, filled in from reference TRBV5-6 and TRBJ1-1, reads DAGVTQSPTHLIKTRGQQVTLRCSPKSGHDTVSWYQQALGQGPQFIFQYYEEEERQRGNFPDRFSGHQFPNYSSELNVNALLLGDSALYLCASSLWGEGGYTEAFFGQGTRLTVV.

The chain is built from TRBV11-2 and TRBJ2-7; D perhaps matches TRBD2 (6 bases). The CDR3 extends over 13 amino acids. The V and J ends lost 5 bases and 4 bases respectively, with 12 bases between them. Looked up from germline, CDR1 is SGHAT and CDR2 is FQNNGV. CDR3 nucleotide sequence: TGTGCCAGCAGCCCCCGGGCGGGATACGAGCAGTACTTC. Its protein is CASSPRAGYEQYF.

The CDR3 DNA sequence: TGTGCCAGCAGCTTGGATCGCTACGAGCAGTACTTC. Translated, it gives CASSLDRYEQYF. The chain combines TRBV5-4 with TRBJ2-5; D not certain. The last part of the DNA fits TRBJ2-7 better; the J call may be wrong. The CDR3 consists of 12 residues. The germline V gene has CDR1 SGHNT and CDR2 YYREEE (reference sequence).